The clone carrying this T cell receptor beta chain was recorded once. This entry belongs to a study of CD8 T cells in Susac syndrome. Random hexamers were used to reverse transcribe about 0.45 to 1 ug of RNA. TCRdb processed the immunoSEQ multiplex PCR reads anew with MiXCR; each CDR3 protein has one entry. Among 75,000 to 100,000 distinct CDR3 sequences listed, approximately 95% were seen once. The clonotype was recovered from a human donor with Susac syndrome. Material: CD8+ T cells from PBMCs.

The CDR3: CASSGLLDGDNEQFF. As DNA, the CDR3 is TGTGCCAGCAGCGGCCTCCTGGACGGAGACAATGAGCAGTTCTTC. The genes are TRBV9 and TRBJ2-1; D not resolved. Germline CDR1 is SGDLS and CDR2 is YYNGEE. The CDR3 extends over 15 amino acids. V was shortened by 3 bases and J by 5 bases, with 15 bases between the two germline ends.